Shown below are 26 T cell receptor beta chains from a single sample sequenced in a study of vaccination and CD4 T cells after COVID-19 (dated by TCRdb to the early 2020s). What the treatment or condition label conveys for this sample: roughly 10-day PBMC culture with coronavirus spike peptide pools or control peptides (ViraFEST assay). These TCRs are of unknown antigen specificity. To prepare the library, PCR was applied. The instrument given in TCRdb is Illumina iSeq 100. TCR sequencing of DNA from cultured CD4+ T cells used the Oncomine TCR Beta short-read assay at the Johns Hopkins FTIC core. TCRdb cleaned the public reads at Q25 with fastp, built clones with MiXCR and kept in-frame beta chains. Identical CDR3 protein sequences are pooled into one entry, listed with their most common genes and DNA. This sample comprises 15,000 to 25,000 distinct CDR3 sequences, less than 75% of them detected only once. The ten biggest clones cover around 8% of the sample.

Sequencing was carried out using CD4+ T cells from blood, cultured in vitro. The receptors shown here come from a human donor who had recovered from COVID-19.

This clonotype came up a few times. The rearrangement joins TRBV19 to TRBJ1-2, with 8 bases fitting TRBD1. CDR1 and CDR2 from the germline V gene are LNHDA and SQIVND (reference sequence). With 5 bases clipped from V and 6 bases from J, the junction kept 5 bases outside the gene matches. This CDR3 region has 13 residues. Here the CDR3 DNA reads TGTGCCAGTAGTGGACAGGGAATCAATGGCTACACCTTC. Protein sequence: CASSGQGINGYTF. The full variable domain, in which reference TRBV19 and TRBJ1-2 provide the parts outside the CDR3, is DGGITQSPKYLFRKEGQNVTLSCEQNLNHDAMYWYRQDPGQGLRLIYYSQIVNDFQKGDIAEGYSVSREKKESFPLTVTSAQKNPTAFYLCASSGQGINGYTFGSGTRLTVV.

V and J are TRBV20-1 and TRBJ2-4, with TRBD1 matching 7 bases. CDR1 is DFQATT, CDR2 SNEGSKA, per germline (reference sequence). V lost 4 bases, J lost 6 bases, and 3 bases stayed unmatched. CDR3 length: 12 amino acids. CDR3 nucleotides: TGCAGTGCTAAGGGGGCGGGAAACATTCAGTACTTC. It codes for CSAKGAGNIQYF.

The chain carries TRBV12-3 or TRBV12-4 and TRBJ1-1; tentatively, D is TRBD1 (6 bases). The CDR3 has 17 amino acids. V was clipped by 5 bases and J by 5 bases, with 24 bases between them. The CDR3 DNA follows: TGTGCCAGCAGTATCTCTCACCACGGGGGGCGGGGAACTGAAGCTTTCTTT. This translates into CASSISHHGGRGTEAFF.

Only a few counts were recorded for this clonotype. CDR3: CATSDQRGSNTGELFF. CDR3 DNA sequence: TGTGCCACCAGTGACCAGCGGGGGTCCAACACCGGGGAGCTGTTTTTT. The chain employs TRBV24-1 and TRBJ2-2; 8 positions agree with TRBD2. CDR1 and CDR2 from the germline V gene are KGHDR and SFDVKD. V was pared by 4 bases and J by 2 bases, with 5 bases of the junction left unmatched. The CDR3 has 16 residues.

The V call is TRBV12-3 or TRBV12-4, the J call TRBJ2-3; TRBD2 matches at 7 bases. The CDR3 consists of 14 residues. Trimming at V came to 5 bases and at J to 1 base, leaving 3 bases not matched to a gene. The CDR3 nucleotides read TGTGCCAGCAGTACTCTAGCGGGCACAGATACGCAGTATTTT. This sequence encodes CASSTLAGTDTQYF.

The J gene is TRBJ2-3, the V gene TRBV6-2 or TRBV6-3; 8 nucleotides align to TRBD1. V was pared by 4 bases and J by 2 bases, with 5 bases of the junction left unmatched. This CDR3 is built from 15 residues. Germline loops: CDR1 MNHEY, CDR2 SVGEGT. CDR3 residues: CASSFRQGTTDTQYF. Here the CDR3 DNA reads TGTGCCAGCAGTTTCAGACAGGGGACCACAGATACGCAGTATTTT.

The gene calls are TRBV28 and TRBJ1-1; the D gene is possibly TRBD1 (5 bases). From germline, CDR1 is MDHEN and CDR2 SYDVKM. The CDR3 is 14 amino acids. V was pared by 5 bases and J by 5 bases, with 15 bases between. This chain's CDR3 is CASSPGTGGTEAFF. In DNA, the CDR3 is TGTGCCAGCAGTCCCGGGACGGGTGGGACTGAAGCTTTCTTT.

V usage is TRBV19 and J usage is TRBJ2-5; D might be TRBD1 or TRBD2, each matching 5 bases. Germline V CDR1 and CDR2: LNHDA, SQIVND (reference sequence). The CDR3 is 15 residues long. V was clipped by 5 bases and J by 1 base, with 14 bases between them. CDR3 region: CASSAYRDAQETQYF. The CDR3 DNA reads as TGTGCCAGTAGTGCGTACCGGGACGCCCAAGAGACCCAGTACTTC. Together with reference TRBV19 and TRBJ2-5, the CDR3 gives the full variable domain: DGGITQSPKYLFRKEGQNVTLSCEQNLNHDAMYWYRQDPGQGLRLIYYSQIVNDFQKGDIAEGYSVSREKKESFPLTVTSAQKNPTAFYLCASSAYRDAQETQYFGPGTRLLVL.

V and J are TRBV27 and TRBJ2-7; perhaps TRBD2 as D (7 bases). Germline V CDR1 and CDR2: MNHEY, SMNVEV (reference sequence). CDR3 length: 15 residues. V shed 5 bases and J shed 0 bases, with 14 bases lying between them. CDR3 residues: CASSVMGGGSYEQYF. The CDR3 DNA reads TGTGCCAGCAGTGTTATGGGAGGGGGCTCCTACGAGCAGTACTTC.

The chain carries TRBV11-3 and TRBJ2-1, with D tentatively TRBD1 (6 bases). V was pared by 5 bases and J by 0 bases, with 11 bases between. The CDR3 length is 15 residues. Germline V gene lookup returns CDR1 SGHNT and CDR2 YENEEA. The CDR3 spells CASSPGQNSYNEQFF. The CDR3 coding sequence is TGTGCCAGCAGCCCCGGACAGAACTCCTACAATGAGCAGTTCTTC.

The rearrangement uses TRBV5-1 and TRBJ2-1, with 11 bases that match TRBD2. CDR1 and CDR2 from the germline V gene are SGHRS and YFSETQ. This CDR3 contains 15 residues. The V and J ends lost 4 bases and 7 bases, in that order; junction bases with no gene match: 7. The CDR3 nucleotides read TGCGCCAGCAGCACCACTAGCGGGAGATTAAATGAGCAGTTCTTC. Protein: CASSTTSGRLNEQFF.

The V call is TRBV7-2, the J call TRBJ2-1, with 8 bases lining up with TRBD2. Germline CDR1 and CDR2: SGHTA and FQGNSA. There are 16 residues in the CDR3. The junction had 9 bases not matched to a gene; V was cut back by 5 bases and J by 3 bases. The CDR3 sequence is CASSRGGGDVYNEQFF. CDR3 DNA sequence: TGTGCCAGCAGCCGGGGGGGCGGAGACGTCTACAATGAGCAGTTCTTC.

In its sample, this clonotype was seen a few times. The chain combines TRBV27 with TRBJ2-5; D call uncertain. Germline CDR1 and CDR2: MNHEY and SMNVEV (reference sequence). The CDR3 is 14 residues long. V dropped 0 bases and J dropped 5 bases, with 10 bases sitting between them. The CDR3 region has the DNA TGTGCCAGCAGTTTATCGATGTATCCCGAGACCCAGTACTTC. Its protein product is CASSLSMYPETQYF.

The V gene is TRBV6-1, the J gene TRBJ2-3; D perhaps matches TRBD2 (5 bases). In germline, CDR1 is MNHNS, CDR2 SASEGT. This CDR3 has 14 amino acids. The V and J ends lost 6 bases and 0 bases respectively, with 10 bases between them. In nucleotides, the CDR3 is TGTGCCAGCAGGGACTTCCTTAGCACAGATACGCAGTATTTT. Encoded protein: CASRDFLSTDTQYF.

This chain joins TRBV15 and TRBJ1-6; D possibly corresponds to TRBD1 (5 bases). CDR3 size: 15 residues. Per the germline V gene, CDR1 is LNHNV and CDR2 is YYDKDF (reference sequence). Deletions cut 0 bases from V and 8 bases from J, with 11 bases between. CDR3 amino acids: CATSRERPGDSPLHF. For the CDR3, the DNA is TGTGCCACCAGCAGAGAACGCCCGGGGGATTCACCCCTCCACTTT.

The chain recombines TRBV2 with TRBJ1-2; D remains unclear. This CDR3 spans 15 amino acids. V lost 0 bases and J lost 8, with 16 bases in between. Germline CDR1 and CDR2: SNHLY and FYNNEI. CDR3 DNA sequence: TGTGCCAGCAGTGAAGCGCTGGTCAGCAACCGAGGCTACACCTTC. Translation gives CASSEALVSNRGYTF.

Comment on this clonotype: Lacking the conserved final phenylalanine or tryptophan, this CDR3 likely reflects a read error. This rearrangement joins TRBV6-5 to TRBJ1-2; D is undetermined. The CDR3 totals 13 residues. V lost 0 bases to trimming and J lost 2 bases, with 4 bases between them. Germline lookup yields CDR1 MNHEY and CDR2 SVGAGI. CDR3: CASSYSGNYGYTL. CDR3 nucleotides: TGTGCCAGCAGTTACTCAGGAAACTATGGCTACACCCTC.

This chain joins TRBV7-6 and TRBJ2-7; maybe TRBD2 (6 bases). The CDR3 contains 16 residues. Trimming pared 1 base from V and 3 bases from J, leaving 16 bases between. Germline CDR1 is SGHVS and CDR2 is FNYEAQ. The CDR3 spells CASSLEAGAGIYEQYF. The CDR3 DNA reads TGTGCCAGCAGCTTAGAGGCGGGCGCGGGGATCTACGAGCAGTACTTC. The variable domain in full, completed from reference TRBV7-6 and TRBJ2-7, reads GAGVSQSPRYKVTKRGQDVALRCDPISGHVSLYWYRQALGQGPEFLTYFNYEAQQDKSGLPNDRFSAERPEGSISTLTIQRTEQRDSAMYRCASSLEAGAGIYEQYFGPGTRLTVT.

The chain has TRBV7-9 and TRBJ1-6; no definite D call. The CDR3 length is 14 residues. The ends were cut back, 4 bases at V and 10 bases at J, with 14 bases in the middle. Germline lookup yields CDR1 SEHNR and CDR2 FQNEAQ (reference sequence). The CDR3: CASSSSGRESPLHF. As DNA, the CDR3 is TGTGCCAGCAGCTCCTCCGGAAGGGAATCACCCCTCCACTTT.

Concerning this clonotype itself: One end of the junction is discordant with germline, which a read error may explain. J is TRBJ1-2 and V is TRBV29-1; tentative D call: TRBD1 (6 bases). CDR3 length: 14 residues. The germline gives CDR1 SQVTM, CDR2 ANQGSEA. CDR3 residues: CSVASRGLNYGYTF. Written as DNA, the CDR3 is TGTAGCGTTGCTTCCAGGGGATTAAACTATGGCTACACCTTC.

The CDR3 region has the DNA TGTGCCAGCAGAAGACAGGCCACTGAAAAACTGTTTTTT. It yields the protein CASRRQATEKLFF. The V call is TRBV27, the J call TRBJ1-4; D is perhaps TRBD1 (6 bases). CDR3 length: 13 residues. Trimming removed 6 bases from V and 7 bases from J, with 12 bases in between. Per germline, CDR1 MNHEY and CDR2 SMNVEV (reference sequence).

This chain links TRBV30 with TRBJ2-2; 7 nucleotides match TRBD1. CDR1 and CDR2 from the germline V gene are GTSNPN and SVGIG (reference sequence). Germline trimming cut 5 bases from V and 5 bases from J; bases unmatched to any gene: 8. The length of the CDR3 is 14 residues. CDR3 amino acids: CAWVTGTVTGELFF. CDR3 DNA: TGTGCCTGGGTTACCGGGACAGTTACCGGGGAGCTGTTTTTT.

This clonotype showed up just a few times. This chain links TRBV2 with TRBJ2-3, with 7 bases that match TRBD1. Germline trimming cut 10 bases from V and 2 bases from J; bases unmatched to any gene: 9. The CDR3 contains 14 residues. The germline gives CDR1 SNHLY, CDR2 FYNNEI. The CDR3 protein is CATSRGRNTDTQYF. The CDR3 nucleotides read TGTGCCACATCAAGGGGGCGAAACACAGATACGCAGTATTTT.

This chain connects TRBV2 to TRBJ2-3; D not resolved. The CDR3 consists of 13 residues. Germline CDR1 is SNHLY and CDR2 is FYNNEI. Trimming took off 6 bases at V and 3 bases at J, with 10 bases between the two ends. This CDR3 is CASSPPFTDTQYF. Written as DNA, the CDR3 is TGTGCCAGCAGCCCCCCTTTTACAGATACGCAGTATTTT.

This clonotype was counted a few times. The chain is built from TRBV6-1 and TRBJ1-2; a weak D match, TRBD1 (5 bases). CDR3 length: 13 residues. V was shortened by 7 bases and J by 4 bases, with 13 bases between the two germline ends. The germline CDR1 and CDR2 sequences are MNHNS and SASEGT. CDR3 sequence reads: CASTGIGTYGYTF. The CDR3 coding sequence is TGTGCCAGCACCGGGATCGGGACCTATGGCTACACCTTC.

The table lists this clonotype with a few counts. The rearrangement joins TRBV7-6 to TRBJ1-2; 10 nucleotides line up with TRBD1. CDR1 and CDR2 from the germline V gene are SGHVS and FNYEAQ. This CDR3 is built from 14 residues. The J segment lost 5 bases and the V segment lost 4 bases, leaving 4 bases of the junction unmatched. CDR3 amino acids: CASSSGTGAYGYTF. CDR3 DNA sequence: TGTGCCAGCAGCTCCGGGACAGGGGCGTATGGCTACACCTTC.